This T cell receptor beta chain was profiled in a study of cytomegalovirus exposure and HLA in healthy donors. Study results and limitations: Later work showed greater clonal expansion in HLA-associated TCR beta chains than in equally common others. Most TCR sequences were rare, but some public TCRs occurred in many donors. Presence/absence analyses rested on an assumption that sequencing depth was roughly uniform across donors.

Worth noting for this clone: Its antigen is not known.

V was clipped by 0 bases and J by 2 bases; unmatched bases: 7. The CDR3 has 16 amino acids. Germline CDR1 is LGHNA and CDR2 is YNFKEQ. Primers: 60 Vbeta forward and 13 Jbeta reverse. Repertoires were generated with immunoSEQ multiplex PCR, while TCRdb's copy carries only in-frame clones and drops some. The repertoire holds under 200,000 clones, about 71% seen once, with roughly 1.4% in the top ten. Sequenced: PBMCs. V usage is TRBV4-2 and J usage is TRBJ2-7, with 7 bases fitting TRBD1. The sequence came from a man aged 45-65 years in good health and CMV-seronegative. CDR3 region: CASSQDNTGVTYEQYF. CDR3 bases: TGTGCCAGCAGCCAAGATAACACAGGGGTCACCTACGAGCAGTACTTC.